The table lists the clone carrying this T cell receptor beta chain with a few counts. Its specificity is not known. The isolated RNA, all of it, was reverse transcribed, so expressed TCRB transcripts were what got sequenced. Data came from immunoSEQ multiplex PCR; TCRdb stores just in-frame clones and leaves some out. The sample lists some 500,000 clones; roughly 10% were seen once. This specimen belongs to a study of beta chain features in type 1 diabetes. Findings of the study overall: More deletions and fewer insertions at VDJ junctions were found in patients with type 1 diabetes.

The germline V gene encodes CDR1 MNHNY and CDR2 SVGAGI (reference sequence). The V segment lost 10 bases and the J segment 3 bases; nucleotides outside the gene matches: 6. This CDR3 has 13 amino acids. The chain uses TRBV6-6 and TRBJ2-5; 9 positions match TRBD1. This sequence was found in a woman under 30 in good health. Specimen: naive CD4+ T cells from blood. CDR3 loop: CATLDRGKETQYF. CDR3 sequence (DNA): TGTGCCACCTTGGACAGGGGTAAAGAGACCCAGTACTTC.